This T cell receptor (beta chain) was sequenced during a study of blood T cell repertoires in COVID-19. In the study overall: The United States, Italy and Spain supplied acute and convalescent COVID-19 samples. The analysed material was cDNA or gDNA that came from T cells, B-cell-depleted T cells, or PBMCs.

Germline-derived CDR1 and CDR2 are MNHEY and SVGAGI. Trimming took off 2 bases at V and 4 bases at J, with 11 bases between the two ends. The CDR3 has 14 residues. Methods used by the authors: Counts of nucleated cells, estimated from reference gene primer amplification, were obtained. This table comes from immunoSEQ multiplex PCR, and its TCRdb copy is limited to in-frame clones, with some not included. The DNA was the basis for D and trimming; V, J and clone size are from that table. The sample has fewer than 110,000 clones, less than 90% seen once; the top ten hold less than 5%. The J gene is TRBJ1-1, the V gene TRBV6-5; D unclear. This receptor was identified in a human donor in a cohort sampled during active COVID-19. The sample comprised peripheral blood. CDR3 sequence reads: CASSYGLWATEAFF. Written as DNA, the CDR3 is TGTGCCAGCAGTTACGGGTTGTGGGCCACTGAAGCTTTCTTT.